This passage covers 27 T cell receptor beta chains from one sample sequenced in a study of cytomegalovirus exposure and HLA in healthy donors. Libraries were prepared by immunoSEQ multiplex PCR; TCRdb keeps only in-frame clonotypes and omits some of them. The repertoire holds about 120,000 clones, with about 83% as singletons. The sequenced sample consisted of PBMCs. These TCRs come from a man between 18 and 35 years old in good health and CMV-seronegative.

The J gene is TRBJ2-1, the V gene TRBV7-9; 12 nucleotides match TRBD2. The germline CDR1 and CDR2 sequences are SEHNR and FQNEAQ (reference sequence). J gave up 6 bases and V 2 bases, and 2 bases lay outside the gene matches. This CDR3 has 15 amino acids. The CDR3 nucleotides are TGTGCCAGCAGCTTACGACTAGCGGGAGCCAATGAGCAGTTCTTC. It codes for CASSLRLAGANEQFF. The variable domain in full, completed from reference TRBV7-9 and TRBJ2-1, reads DTGVSQNPRHKITKRGQNVTFRCDPISEHNRLYWYRQTLGQGPEFLTYFQNEAQLEKSRLLSDRFSAERPKGSFSTLEIQRTEQGDSAMYLCASSLRLAGANEQFFGPGTRLTVL.

The chain has TRBV5-1 and TRBJ1-2; no reliable D call. The CDR3 sequence is 15 residues long. Germline CDR1 and CDR2: SGHRS and YFSETQ. V dropped 0 bases and J dropped 0 bases, with 9 bases sitting between them. For the CDR3, the DNA is TGCGCCAGCAGCTTGGTAGCCAGATCTAACTATGGCTACACCTTC. Protein: CASSLVARSNYGYTF.

V and J are TRBV5-1 and TRBJ2-7; D perhaps matches TRBD2 (6 bases). Germline V gives CDR1 SGHRS, CDR2 YFSETQ. V lost 0 bases, J lost 3 bases, and 7 bases lay in between. CDR3 length: 13 residues. The CDR3 bases are TGCGCCAGCAGCTTGGGGAGGGACTACGAGCAGTACTTC. Amino acid sequence: CASSLGRDYEQYF.

This clone was counted once. V gene TRBV6-5 combines with J gene TRBJ2-7; D unclear. The CDR3 totals 15 residues. CDR1 and CDR2 from the germline V gene are MNHEY and SVGAGI. V was pared by 2 bases and J by 0 bases, with 11 bases between. The CDR3: CASSYRRGFSYEQYF. The CDR3 nucleotides read TGTGCCAGCAGTTACCGTCGAGGTTTCTCCTACGAGCAGTACTTC.

The rearrangement links TRBV29-1 to TRBJ2-2; 9 bases agree with TRBD1. Losses at the gene ends were 0 bases for V and 2 bases for J; bases not matched to a gene: 10. The CDR3 length is 18 residues. Germline loops: CDR1 SQVTM, CDR2 ANQGSEA. The CDR3 bases are TGCAGCGTTGAAGAGGCACCGAGACAGGGGGTAAACACCGGGGAGCTGTTTTTT. Protein product: CSVEEAPRQGVNTGELFF.

This clone has a handful of counts. The chain carries TRBV5-1 and TRBJ1-2, with D perhaps TRBD1 (5 bases). The germline V and J ends were trimmed by 2 bases and 3 bases, with 17 bases remaining between them. This CDR3 has 16 amino acids. Germline CDR1 and CDR2: SGHRS and YFSETQ. CDR3 region: CASSFRSPGGDYGYTF. Written as DNA, the CDR3 is TGCGCCAGCAGCTTCCGCAGTCCCGGGGGGGACTATGGCTACACCTTC.

The chain combines TRBV11-3 with TRBJ2-2; weak D call: TRBD1 (7 bases). The CDR3 is 17 amino acids. Germline V CDR1 and CDR2: SGHNT, YENEEA. V dropped 3 bases and J dropped 0 bases, with 14 bases sitting between them. The CDR3 sequence is CASSFEEGQPNTGELFF. CDR3 DNA sequence: TGTGCCAGCAGCTTTGAGGAGGGACAGCCGAACACCGGGGAGCTGTTTTTT.

V and J are TRBV27 and TRBJ1-5, with 7 nucleotides matching TRBD1. Losses at the gene ends were 5 bases for V and 4 bases for J; bases not matched to a gene: 2. This CDR3 has 13 amino acids. Germline V gene data show CDR1 as MNHEY and CDR2 as SMNVEV (reference sequence). CDR3 in DNA: TGTGCCAGCAGTCCACAGGGGAATCAGCCCCAGCATTTT. Protein sequence: CASSPQGNQPQHF.

This clone was seen just once. V gene TRBV6-1 combines with J gene TRBJ1-5; no reliable D call. Germline V lookup: CDR1 MNHNS, CDR2 SASEGT. The CDR3 contains 17 residues. V lost 2 bases and J 0 bases, leaving 14 bases between the germline ends. CDR3 DNA sequence: TGTGCCAGCAGTGAATTGGGAGGACGGATTAGCAATCAGCCCCAGCATTTT. It translates to CASSELGGRISNQPQHF.

The count of this clone is one. V usage is TRBV18 and J usage is TRBJ1-5; the match to TRBD1 covers 8 bases. This CDR3 spans 15 amino acids. The germline V gene encodes CDR1 KGHSH and CDR2 LQKENI. V lost 6 bases and J lost 0; bases outside the gene matches: 4. The CDR3 reads CASSRTGNSNQPQHF. The CDR3 coding sequence is TGTGCCAGCTCCCGGACAGGGAATAGCAATCAGCCCCAGCATTTT.

The chain combines TRBV7-2 with TRBJ1-1; maybe TRBD1 (6 bases). Germline V gives CDR1 SGHTA, CDR2 FQGNSA. This CDR3 contains 17 residues. The V gene lost 7 bases and the J gene lost 0 bases, with 21 bases spanning the gap. Written as DNA, the CDR3 is TGTGCCAGCACCTTTAGTCAGGGGCGGACCCTGAACACTGAAGCTTTCTTT. Its protein is CASTFSQGRTLNTEAFF. The full variable domain, its missing parts supplied by reference TRBV7-2 and TRBJ1-1, is GAGVSQSPSNKVTEKGKDVELRCDPISGHTALYWYRQSLGQGLEFLIYFQGNSAPDKSGLPSDRFSAERTGGSVSTLTIQRTQQEDSAVYLCASTFSQGRTLNTEAFFGQGTRLTVV.

The chain employs TRBV4-1 and TRBJ1-1, with D possibly TRBD1 on 6 matching bases. This CDR3 region has 18 residues. The germline gives CDR1 MGHRA, CDR2 YSYEKL. The ends were cut back, 4 bases at V and 0 bases at J, with 21 bases in the middle. In DNA form, the CDR3 reads TGCGCCAGCAGCCTCCCCCGGCAGGGGCCTTCAATGAACACTGAAGCTTTCTTT. This sequence encodes CASSLPRQGPSMNTEAFF.

In this sample, this clone turned up once. The chain has TRBV18 and TRBJ1-2; TRBD1 is a possible D gene (5 bases). The ends were cut back, 4 bases at V and 0 bases at J, with 15 bases in the middle. Per the germline V gene, CDR1 is KGHSH and CDR2 is LQKENI. This CDR3 is built from 16 residues. Written as DNA, the CDR3 is TGTGCCAGCTCACTTAGATCCGACAGACCTAACTATGGCTACACCTTC. This translates into CASSLRSDRPNYGYTF.

The chain is built from TRBV11-3 and TRBJ2-1; 8 positions match TRBD2. The length of the CDR3 is 17 residues. Germline V CDR1 and CDR2: SGHNT, YENEEA. V was clipped by 0 bases and J by 4 bases; unmatched bases: 8. DNA for the CDR3: TGTGCCAGCAGCTTAGATAAGAGGGCTAGCGGGTACAATGAGCAGTTCTTC. Translating it yields CASSLDKRASGYNEQFF.

The chain couples TRBV7-9 to TRBJ2-3, with TRBD2 matching 11 bases. CDR1 is SEHNR and CDR2 is FQNEAQ in the germline V gene (reference sequence). CDR3 length: 17 amino acids. The trim removed 5 bases at V and 6 bases at J, leaving 13 bases unmatched. The CDR3 is CASSIAPSGGSGDTQYF. The CDR3 DNA reads as TGTGCCAGCAGCATTGCCCCTAGCGGGGGGAGCGGTGATACGCAGTATTTT. Full variable domain (remainder filled in from reference TRBV7-9 and TRBJ2-3): DTGVSQNPRHKITKRGQNVTFRCDPISEHNRLYWYRQTLGQGPEFLTYFQNEAQLEKSRLLSDRFSAERPKGSFSTLEIQRTEQGDSAMYLCASSIAPSGGSGDTQYFGPGTRLTVL.

The chain links TRBV12-5 to TRBJ2-3; a weak D match, TRBD1 (6 bases). Germline CDR1 LGHNT, CDR2 FRNRAP. V was pared by 6 bases and J by 0 bases, with 13 bases between. The CDR3 extends over 15 amino acids. The CDR3 sequence is CASGPWTASTDTQYF. The CDR3 nucleotides are TGTGCTAGTGGCCCGTGGACAGCTAGCACAGATACGCAGTATTTT.

This rearrangement joins TRBV13 to TRBJ2-7; tentatively, D is TRBD2 (5 bases). The CDR3 sequence is 14 residues long. Between the trimmed V and J ends, which lost 4 bases and 4 bases, there was a span of 14 bases. Germline V gene lookup returns CDR1 PRHDT and CDR2 FYEKMQ (reference sequence). CDR3 sequence (DNA): TGTGCCAGCAGCTCGAATTCCCTAGCTTACGAGCAGTACTTC. This codes for CASSSNSLAYEQYF.

The chain joins TRBV10-1 to TRBJ1-2; 11 nucleotides agree with TRBD1. This CDR3 has 16 amino acids. The ends lost 7 bases at V and 8 bases at J; junction bases unmatched: 15. Germline V gene data show CDR1 as WNHNN and CDR2 as SYGVQD (reference sequence). As DNA, the CDR3 is TGCGCCAGCAATAACCTCGGGACAGGGGGAGGAGTGGGCTACACCTTC. Translated: CASNNLGTGGGVGYTF.

V gene TRBV30 combines with J gene TRBJ1-1, with TRBD1 matching over 7 bases. The CDR3 covers 13 residues. J was trimmed by 6 bases and V by 5 bases; bases with no gene match: 9. Per the germline V gene, CDR1 is GTSNPN and CDR2 is SVGIG (reference sequence). CDR3 coding DNA: TGTGCCTGGCAAAGGGGGCTTGGTTCTGAAGCTTTCTTT. Translating it yields CAWQRGLGSEAFF.

The chain carries TRBV6-5 and TRBJ1-1; maybe TRBD1 (6 bases). This CDR3 has 13 residues. Germline CDR1 and CDR2: MNHEY and SVGAGI. V was cut by 6 bases and J by 3 bases, with 11 bases left in between. CDR3 residues: CASRGAGDTEAFF. CDR3 in DNA: TGTGCCAGCAGGGGGGCTGGGGACACTGAAGCTTTCTTT.

The table lists this clone with a count of one. The gene calls are TRBV29-1 and TRBJ2-7; 10 bases match TRBD1. The CDR3 is 13 amino acids. From germline, CDR1 is SQVTM and CDR2 ANQGSEA. Germline trimming cut 6 bases from V and 4 bases from J; bases unmatched to any gene: 6. CDR3 bases: TGCAGCGTCCCGGGACAGGGGTTGTACGAGCAGTACTTC. This gives the protein CSVPGQGLYEQYF.

The chain combines TRBV5-4 with TRBJ1-2; a weak D match, TRBD1 (5 bases). Per the germline V gene, CDR1 is SGHNT and CDR2 is YYREEE (reference sequence). The V end lost 2 bases, the J end lost 6 bases, and 11 bases lay between the germline ends. The CDR3 is 13 residues long. This CDR3 reads CASSFPGSHGYTF. CDR3 nucleotides: TGTGCCAGCAGCTTTCCAGGGTCCCATGGCTACACCTTC.

This clone was observed once. The chain couples TRBV19 to TRBJ1-1; no clear D gene. V lost 5 bases to trimming and J lost 7 bases, with 11 bases between them. The CDR3 is made up of 12 amino acids. From germline, CDR1 is LNHDA and CDR2 SQIVND (reference sequence). The chain's CDR3 is CASSPKRNEAFF. CDR3 nucleotides: TGTGCCAGTAGTCCCAAGCGGAATGAAGCTTTCTTT.

The J gene is TRBJ1-5, the V gene TRBV5-1; D uncertain. CDR1 is SGHRS, CDR2 YFSETQ, per germline. Trimming cost V 0 bases and J 2 bases, with 3 bases left between them. The CDR3 sequence is 13 residues long. The CDR3 is CASSLAGNQPQHF. In nucleotides, the CDR3 is TGCGCCAGCAGCTTGGCTGGCAATCAGCCCCAGCATTTT.

V is TRBV5-6 and J is TRBJ1-2, with 7 bases aligning to TRBD1. Trimming cost V 4 bases and J 0 bases; bases outside gene matches: 9. Germline V gene sequence: CDR1 SGHDT, CDR2 YYEEEE. The CDR3 contains 16 residues. The CDR3: CASSVYRGQANYGYTF. The CDR3 DNA follows: TGTGCCAGCAGCGTCTACAGGGGCCAAGCTAACTATGGCTACACCTTC.

This chain uses TRBV6-1 with TRBJ2-7, with 9 bases fitting TRBD1. After removal of 3 bases from V and 2 bases from J, the junction contained 8 bases not matched to a gene. CDR1 and CDR2 from the germline V gene are MNHNS and SASEGT. The CDR3 runs 16 residues. The CDR3 bases are TGTGCCAGCAGTGATTTCCGGAGGGACAGGGCCTACGAGCAGTACTTC. It encodes CASSDFRRDRAYEQYF.

The rearrangement joins TRBV5-6 to TRBJ2-2; 9 nucleotides align to TRBD1. Germline V gives CDR1 SGHDT, CDR2 YYEEEE. CDR3 size: 15 residues. The V gene end was trimmed by 4 bases and the J gene end by 4 bases; junction bases not matched to a gene: 5. CDR3 residues: CASSTQGAGTGELFF. The CDR3 DNA reads as TGTGCCAGCAGCACACAGGGGGCGGGCACCGGGGAGCTGTTTTTT.